The 12 T cell receptor beta chains given below trace back to one sample, sequenced in a study of cytomegalovirus exposure and HLA in healthy donors. Primers: 60 Vbeta forward and 13 Jbeta reverse. Here immunoSEQ multiplex PCR was the method, and the copy in TCRdb shows in-frame clones only, minus some. The top ten clones hold less than 2% of a sample with some 140,000 clones, more than 60% of them seen once. Sequencing was performed on PBMCs. These receptors came from a woman in her late teens or twenties in good health and CMV-seronegative.

The genes are TRBV30 and TRBJ2-5, with TRBD2 matching 7 bases. CDR1 GTSNPN and CDR2 SVGIG come from the germline V gene (reference sequence). This CDR3 comprises 15 residues. The V gene end was trimmed by 0 bases and the J gene end by 5 bases; junction bases not matched to a gene: 9. CDR3 region: CAWSVGAGSRETQYF. CDR3 DNA sequence: TGTGCCTGGAGTGTCGGAGCGGGGTCTCGGGAGACCCAGTACTTC.

The chain is built from TRBV7-8 and TRBJ1-2; 7 bases map to TRBD1. This CDR3 contains 15 residues. With V trimmed by 4 bases and J by 4 bases, 9 bases remained unmatched. The germline gives CDR1 SGHVS, CDR2 FQNEAQ. CDR3 in amino acids: CASSSGQSSTYGYTF. DNA for the CDR3: TGTGCCAGCAGCTCGGGACAGAGCTCGACCTATGGCTACACCTTC.

This sequence joins TRBV10-3 and TRBJ2-1; 8 nucleotides agree with TRBD1. Per the germline V gene, CDR1 is ENHRY and CDR2 is SYGVKD. V was pared by 4 bases and J by 9 bases, with 5 bases of the junction left unmatched. The CDR3 extends over 13 amino acids. The chain's CDR3 is CAISGNDRGEQFF. The CDR3 DNA sequence: TGTGCCATCAGTGGGAACGACAGGGGTGAGCAGTTCTTC.

The rearrangement links TRBV2 to TRBJ2-3; maybe TRBD2 (5 bases). The length of the CDR3 is 18 residues. CDR1 SNHLY and CDR2 FYNNEI come from the germline V gene. Trimming stripped 6 bases from V and 2 bases from J, with 24 bases between. The CDR3 region has the DNA TGTGCCAGCAGCCGCCGCCCCCCCACAACGGGATACACAGATACGCAGTATTTT. This codes for CASSRRPPTTGYTDTQYF.

The V call is TRBV2, the J call TRBJ1-4; the D is unclear. V lost 6 bases to trimming and J lost 6 bases, with 14 bases between them. The CDR3 consists of 14 residues. Germline V gene sequence: CDR1 SNHLY, CDR2 FYNNEI. CDR3 in amino acids: CASSAVEKDEKLFF. The CDR3 coding sequence is TGTGCCAGCAGCGCGGTAGAGAAGGATGAAAAACTGTTTTTT.

The V gene is TRBV4-2, the J gene TRBJ2-1; D is perhaps TRBD1 (6 bases). The ends were cut back, 1 base at V and 16 bases at J, with 14 bases in the middle. The CDR3 runs 12 residues. Germline V gene sequence: CDR1 LGHNA, CDR2 YNFKEQ. The CDR3 DNA reads TGTGCCAGCAGCCAAGCCCGGTGGGGGCAATTCTTC. The encoded protein is CASSQARWGQFF.

This clone was observed a few times. This chain uses TRBV5-6 with TRBJ2-2; 7 bases are shared with TRBD1. The CDR3 is made up of 14 amino acids. V dropped 4 bases and J dropped 6; count of bases not matched to a gene: 6. CDR1 and CDR2 from the germline V gene are SGHDT and YYEEEE. DNA for the CDR3: TGTGCCAGCAGCGATTCCGGGACAGCCGGGGAGCTGTTTTTT. It encodes CASSDSGTAGELFF.

V usage is TRBV19 and J usage is TRBJ1-2; unclear D gene. V lost 3 bases and J 8 bases, leaving 13 bases between the germline ends. Germline CDR1 is LNHDA and CDR2 is SQIVND (reference sequence). The CDR3 has 13 residues. The DNA for the CDR3 is TGTGCCAGTAGTATCGCCGGGTTGGAAGGCTACACCTTC. Protein sequence: CASSIAGLEGYTF.

The chain has TRBV5-8 and TRBJ1-4; D might be TRBD1 (5 bases). The CDR3 covers 14 residues. V was shortened by 3 bases and J by 8 bases, with 14 bases between the two germline ends. The germline CDR1 and CDR2 sequences are SGHTS and YDEGEE. The CDR3: CASSSWTEGEKLFF. The CDR3 bases are TGTGCCAGCAGCTCCTGGACGGAGGGGGAAAAACTGTTTTTT.

The CDR3: CSAWGGGKNEQYF. The CDR3 DNA reads as TGCAGCGCCTGGGGGGGCGGGAAGAACGAGCAGTACTTC. V and J are TRBV29-1 and TRBJ2-7; tentatively, D is TRBD2 (7 bases). The CDR3 has 13 amino acids. Trimming took 7 bases from V and 5 from J, leaving 18 bases between them. Germline CDR1 reads SQVTM; CDR2 reads ANQGSEA.

This sequence joins TRBV18 and TRBJ2-1, with D uncertain. The germline V and J ends were trimmed by 2 bases and 6 bases, with 11 bases remaining between them. This CDR3 has 14 amino acids. Germline loops: CDR1 KGHSH, CDR2 LQKENI. The CDR3: CASSPSHSPNEQFF. In DNA form, the CDR3 reads TGTGCCAGCTCACCAAGTCACAGCCCCAATGAGCAGTTCTTC.

This chain links TRBV19 with TRBJ1-5; D is ambiguous. The CDR3 runs to 13 residues. V was cut by 1 base and J by 4 bases, with 5 bases left in between. Germline V gives CDR1 LNHDA, CDR2 SQIVND (reference sequence). The CDR3: CASSIAGNQPQHF. The DNA of the CDR3 is TGTGCCAGTAGTATAGCGGGGAATCAGCCCCAGCATTTT.